Listed here are 14 T cell receptor beta chains from one sample, sequenced in a study of blood T cells in healthy people across ages. With a J-beta primer mix and a sample-barcoded 5' primer, a second PCR ran 7 to 11 cycles. MiXCR, applied by TCRdb to the 5' RACE reads, yields one record per CDR3 protein. This sample has 780,000 or so distinct CDR3 sequences; around 25% occur once, and the top ten carry approximately 4%. These data also formed part of another study, on T cells of mothers and their children.

The sample was blood. The receptors derive from a boy between 10 and 17 years old in good health.

The V and J genes are TRBV28 and TRBJ2-7; D could derive from TRBD1 or TRBD2 (6 bases each). This CDR3 is 17 amino acids long. The ends were cut back, 1 base at V and 0 bases at J, with 16 bases in the middle. CDR1 MDHEN and CDR2 SYDVKM come from the germline V gene. The CDR3 here is CASSLSPIRGDSYEQYF. The CDR3, as DNA: TGTGCCAGCAGTTTATCCCCGATAAGGGGGGACTCCTACGAGCAGTACTTC.

This clonotype showed up just a few times. J is TRBJ2-7 and V is TRBV28, with TRBD1 matching 7 bases. V shed 6 bases, J shed 0 bases, and the junction held 14 bases outside the gene matches. Looked up from germline, CDR1 is MDHEN and CDR2 is SYDVKM. The CDR3 is made up of 17 amino acids. CDR3 protein: CASSLLRLQGSSYEQYF. CDR3 bases: TGTGCCAGCAGCTTACTAAGATTACAGGGGAGCTCCTACGAGCAGTACTTC.

The rearrangement uses TRBV14 and TRBJ2-1; D is uncertain. Deletions cut 4 bases from V and 9 bases from J, with 19 bases between. Germline V lookup: CDR1 SGHDN, CDR2 FVKESK. This CDR3 has 15 residues. This chain's CDR3 is CASSPMAGYLGEQFF. The CDR3 coding sequence is TGTGCCAGCAGCCCGATGGCCGGGTACCTCGGTGAGCAGTTCTTC.

This clonotype was observed a few times. The chain joins TRBV3-1 to TRBJ1-4, with no clear D. CDR1 LGHDT and CDR2 YNNKEL come from the germline V gene (reference sequence). The V end lost 0 bases, the J end lost 3 bases, and 5 bases lay between the germline ends. This CDR3 is 14 amino acids long. CDR3 nucleotides: TGTGCCAGCAGCCAAGAAGTAGCTAATGAAAAACTGTTTTTT. Amino acid sequence: CASSQEVANEKLFF.

This clonotype was seen a few times. V usage is TRBV18 and J usage is TRBJ2-5; possible D gene TRBD2, 5 bases. Germline CDR1 KGHSH, CDR2 LQKENI. This CDR3 contains 15 residues. Trimming left V 6 bases short and J 14 bases short, with 28 bases between. The CDR3 reads CASSARRTGAYEQYF. In nucleotides, the CDR3 is TGTGCCAGCTCTGCGAGGCGGACTGGAGCCTACGAGCAATACTTC.

This sequence joins TRBV29-1 and TRBJ2-2, with D uncertain. This CDR3 spans 13 amino acids. V was trimmed by 7 bases and J by 4 bases, leaving 13 bases between them. Germline CDR1 reads SQVTM; CDR2 reads ANQGSEA. The DNA for the CDR3 is TGCAGCGCCGATCGGGTGGTCACCGGGGAGCTGTTTTTT. It translates to CSADRVVTGELFF.

The V call is TRBV7-6, the J call TRBJ2-5; D may be TRBD1 (6 bases). The last part of the DNA fits TRBJ2-7 better; the J call may be wrong. Germline V gives CDR1 SGHVS, CDR2 FNYEAQ. The CDR3 extends over 15 amino acids. This CDR3 reads CASSAGTLGSYEQYF. CDR3 bases: TGTGCCAGCAGCGCCGGGACACTGGGATCCTACGAGCAGTACTTC.

The V gene is TRBV7-9, the J gene TRBJ2-5, with TRBD1 matching over 7 bases. The V gene's germline CDR1 is SEHNR and CDR2 FQNEAQ (reference sequence). This CDR3 has 13 amino acids. The ends lost 8 bases at V and 1 base at J; junction bases unmatched: 4. In DNA form, the CDR3 reads TGTGCCAGCGGCAGGGGGATCCAAGAGACCCAGTACTTC. This codes for CASGRGIQETQYF.

The chain couples TRBV4-1 to TRBJ2-5, with D maybe TRBD2 (6 bases). The J call may be incorrect, as the DNA end agrees better with TRBJ2-7. The CDR3 spans 15 residues. The germline CDR1 and CDR2 sequences are MGHRA and YSYEKL. CDR3 sequence reads: CASSQGDWETYEQYF. The CDR3 coding sequence is TGCGCCAGCAGCCAAGGGGACTGGGAAACCTACGAGCAGTACTTC.

This clonotype was seen many times. The CDR3 sequence: CASSLGQGSEKLFF. CDR3 nucleotides: TGCGCCAGCAGCTTAGGACAGGGCAGCGAAAAACTGTTTTTT. V gene TRBV5-1 combines with J gene TRBJ1-4; 8 nucleotides align to TRBD1. Germline CDR1 is SGHRS and CDR2 is YFSETQ. V was clipped by 2 bases and J by 8 bases; unmatched bases: 5. The CDR3 has 14 amino acids.

The chain is built from TRBV2 and TRBJ2-5; perhaps TRBD1 as D (5 bases). The DNA end favors TRBJ2-1, so the J call may be wrong. Germline CDR1 is SNHLY and CDR2 is FYNNEI. The CDR3 covers 12 residues. The CDR3 region is CASSERGNEQFF. DNA for the CDR3: TGTGCCAGCAGTGAAAGGGGCAATGAGCAGTTCTTC.

The chain has TRBV21-1 and TRBJ1-1; whether TRBD1, the table's D call, matches the DNA was not checked. TRBV21-1 is tagged as a pseudogene. The CDR3 runs 15 residues. The DNA for the CDR3 is TGTGCCAGCCTACCACCGGGACAGAAGGCCACTGAAGCTTTCTTT. Translated, it gives CASLPPGQKATEAFF.

This chain joins TRBV28 and TRBJ2-3; D may be TRBD1 (6 bases). Per germline, CDR1 MDHEN and CDR2 SYDVKM. V gave up 5 bases and J gave up 7 bases, with 10 bases separating them. The CDR3 runs 12 residues. The CDR3 loop is CASSAGTNTQYF. The CDR3 DNA sequence: TGTGCCAGCAGTGCAGGGACAAATACGCAGTATTTT.

The chain has TRBV28 and TRBJ2-7, with D maybe TRBD2 (5 bases). This CDR3 spans 15 amino acids. CDR1 is MDHEN, CDR2 SYDVKM, per germline. Trimming shortened V by 3 bases and J by 0 bases, and 12 bases separated the two germline ends. The CDR3 nucleotides are TGTGCCAGCAGTTTGGAAATCGGGGTCTCCTACGAGCAGTACTTC. It codes for CASSLEIGVSYEQYF.